These 30 T cell receptor beta chains share one sample of origin, sequenced in a study of cytomegalovirus exposure and HLA in healthy donors (TCRdb year 2017). Library method: the immunoSEQ multiplex PCR assay. For the multiplex PCR, a mixture combining 60 forward primers for TCR Vbeta segments and 13 reverse primers for TCR Jbeta segments was used. TCRdb stores this immuneACCESS table with in-frame sequences only. Part of the clones is absent; in the studies checked, under half of the shortfall reflects unresolved V genes, and no reason is known for the rest. In this sample the table shows about 240,000 clones, roughly 78% of which occur a single time. The ten largest clonotypes hold about 0.47% of the sample. The sequencing input was PBMCs. All receptors come from a boy aged 10-17 years in good health and CMV-seronegative.

This rearrangement joins TRBV6-5 to TRBJ1-1; D not resolved. Trimming took off 6 bases at V and 0 bases at J, with 14 bases between the two ends. Germline V gene data show CDR1 as MNHEY and CDR2 as SVGAGI. CDR3 length equals 15 residues. The CDR3 DNA is TGTGCCAGCAGCCGTTCGCCCAACATGAACACTGAAGCTTTCTTT. Encoded protein: CASSRSPNMNTEAFF.

The chain employs TRBV19 and TRBJ1-5; 8 bases line up with TRBD1. The germline V gene has CDR1 LNHDA and CDR2 SQIVND (reference sequence). J gave up 7 bases and V 2 bases, and 13 bases lay outside the gene matches. The CDR3 runs 17 residues. The CDR3 region is CASSIRRPGQVGQPQHF. The CDR3 DNA reads as TGTGCCAGTAGTATACGACGCCCGGGACAGGTCGGACAGCCCCAGCATTTT.

V is TRBV6-1 and J is TRBJ2-7, with D possibly matching TRBD1 (5 bases). CDR3 length: 12 amino acids. The germline V gene has CDR1 MNHNS and CDR2 SASEGT. V shed 5 bases and J shed 4 bases, with 9 bases lying between them. The CDR3 here is CASSKDTYEQYF. CDR3 in DNA: TGTGCCAGCAGTAAGGACACATACGAGCAGTACTTC.

The CDR3 nucleotides are TGCGCCAGCAGCCAAACGAGTCCGGGACTCCTATACAATGAGCAGTTCTTC. Encoded protein: CASSQTSPGLLYNEQFF. V is TRBV4-1 and J is TRBJ2-1; D possibly corresponds to TRBD2 (6 bases). The CDR3 runs to 17 residues. V dropped 2 bases and J dropped 4 bases, with 18 bases sitting between them. Germline values: CDR1 MGHRA, CDR2 YSYEKL.

V usage is TRBV5-6 and J usage is TRBJ2-6, with 7 bases lining up with TRBD1. The CDR3 contains 17 residues. Germline values: CDR1 SGHDT, CDR2 YYEEEE. V dropped 2 bases and J dropped 3; count of bases not matched to a gene: 8. CDR3 sequence: CASSLQGLVNGANVLTF. Written as DNA, the CDR3 is TGTGCCAGCAGCTTACAGGGGTTGGTAAATGGGGCCAACGTCCTGACTTTC.

The chain combines TRBV7-9 with TRBJ2-1; weak D call: TRBD1 (6 bases). The length of the CDR3 is 12 residues. Germline loops: CDR1 SEHNR, CDR2 FQNEAQ (reference sequence). Trimming shortened V by 0 bases and J by 14 bases, and 11 bases separated the two germline ends. The CDR3: CASSLAGRGEFF. In DNA, the CDR3 is TGTGCCAGCAGCTTAGCGGGCAGGGGAGAGTTCTTC.

The chain employs TRBV6-5 and TRBJ2-1; D is uncertain. The CDR3 runs 14 residues. The germline V and J ends were trimmed by 2 bases and 4 bases, with 9 bases remaining between them. CDR1 MNHEY and CDR2 SVGAGI come from the germline V gene. The CDR3 DNA follows: TGTGCCAGCAGTTACAGCACAGTATACAATGAGCAGTTCTTC. This gives the protein CASSYSTVYNEQFF.

The chain is built from TRBV1 and TRBJ2-7; the table calls TRBD1, which could not be checked here. TRBV1 has pseudogene status. The CDR3 covers 16 residues. In DNA form, the CDR3 reads TGCACCAGCAGCCAGGCCTGGGACAGGGTTACCTACGAGCAGTACTTC. This gives the protein CTSSQAWDRVTYEQYF.

V gene TRBV7-2 combines with J gene TRBJ2-2; tentatively, D is TRBD1 (5 bases). The CDR3 spans 15 residues. Per germline, CDR1 SGHTA and CDR2 FQGNSA. With 5 bases removed from V and 6 bases from J, the gap between germline ends came to 16 bases. CDR3 bases: TGTGCCAGCAGCGAGCTAGGGGTTATCCCCGGGGAGCTGTTTTTT. Translation: CASSELGVIPGELFF.

The chain has TRBV2 and TRBJ1-2; D is unclear. Germline CDR1 reads SNHLY; CDR2 reads FYNNEI. V gave up 6 bases and J gave up 8 bases, with 16 bases separating them. The CDR3 is 13 residues long. The CDR3, as DNA: TGTGCCAGCAGCGAGACACACCCTGGGGGCTACACCTTC. Translated: CASSETHPGGYTF.

This chain links TRBV27 with TRBJ2-7; 8 nucleotides line up with TRBD1. Germline assignment: CDR1 MNHEY and CDR2 SMNVEV (reference sequence). There are 15 residues in the CDR3. J lost 1 base, V lost 3 bases, and 5 bases had no gene match. The CDR3 spells CASSFRTGLSYEQYF. As DNA, the CDR3 is TGTGCCAGCAGTTTCAGGACAGGGCTTTCCTACGAGCAGTACTTC.

V usage is TRBV19 and J usage is TRBJ1-6; D gene uncertain. The CDR3 spans 15 residues. V was pared by 8 bases and J by 4 bases, with 15 bases between. Germline CDR1 reads LNHDA; CDR2 reads SQIVND (reference sequence). CDR3 residues: CASQERTGYNSPLHF. CDR3 nucleotide sequence: TGTGCCAGTCAAGAGCGGACCGGTTATAATTCACCCCTCCACTTT.

V usage is TRBV7-8 and J usage is TRBJ2-2, with D possibly being TRBD1 (6 bases). The CDR3 spans 15 residues. In germline, CDR1 is SGHVS, CDR2 FQNEAQ. Trimming shortened V by 7 bases and J by 1 base, and 13 bases separated the two germline ends. CDR3 protein: CASTPGTQNTGELFF. The CDR3 DNA is TGTGCCAGCACTCCAGGGACACAGAACACCGGGGAGCTGTTTTTT. Full variable domain (missing parts from reference TRBV7-8 and TRBJ2-2): GAGVSQSPRYKVAKRGQDVALRCDPISGHVSLFWYQQALGQGPEFLTYFQNEAQLDKSGLPSDRFFAERPEGSVSTLKIQRTQQEDSAVYLCASTPGTQNTGELFFGEGSRLTVL.

V usage is TRBV11-3 and J usage is TRBJ2-7; the match to TRBD1 covers 8 bases. V was clipped by 1 base and J by 0 bases; unmatched bases: 8. The CDR3 has 17 residues. In germline, CDR1 is SGHNT, CDR2 YENEEA. CDR3 nucleotides: TGTGCCAGCAGCTTAGGTCGGCGGACAGGGACCTCCTACGAGCAGTACTTC. Translated: CASSLGRRTGTSYEQYF.

The V and J genes are TRBV5-4 and TRBJ1-3, with TRBD1 matching over 8 bases. CDR1 and CDR2 from the germline V gene are SGHNT and YYREEE (reference sequence). The V and J ends lost 4 bases and 7 bases, in that order; junction bases with no gene match: 7. This CDR3 region has 14 residues. The CDR3 loop is CASSIGQGRNTIYF. CDR3 nucleotides: TGTGCCAGCAGCATCGGACAGGGCCGGAACACCATATATTTT.

The V gene is TRBV30, the J gene TRBJ1-5, with D unresolved. This CDR3 has 14 amino acids. CDR1 and CDR2 from the germline V gene are GTSNPN and SVGIG (reference sequence). V lost 6 bases, J lost 2 bases, and 14 bases lay in between. CDR3 protein: CACQPRFGNQPQHF. The CDR3 DNA reads as TGTGCCTGCCAGCCGCGGTTTGGCAATCAGCCCCAGCATTTT.

This chain links TRBV5-4 with TRBJ1-2; D unresolved. Germline V CDR1 and CDR2: SGHNT, YYREEE (reference sequence). The CDR3 totals 16 residues. V dropped 1 base and J dropped 8 bases, with 21 bases sitting between them. CDR3 in amino acids: CASSLSSPVEPGGYTF. In DNA, the CDR3 is TGTGCCAGCAGCTTGTCTTCCCCTGTTGAGCCGGGAGGCTACACCTTC.

The rearrangement joins TRBV27 to TRBJ2-7; a possible D gene is TRBD1 (5 bases). The germline V and J ends were trimmed by 6 bases and 0 bases, with 12 bases remaining between them. This CDR3 comprises 14 residues. Per germline, CDR1 MNHEY and CDR2 SMNVEV (reference sequence). The CDR3 nucleotides are TGTGCCAGCAGGGAGACAGTGAACTCCTACGAGCAGTACTTC. This encodes CASRETVNSYEQYF.

This chain uses TRBV10-1 with TRBJ2-1; no clear D gene. Trimming cost V 4 bases and J 9 bases, with 13 bases left between them. The CDR3 loop spans 13 amino acids. Germline CDR1 reads WNHNN; CDR2 reads SYGVQD (reference sequence). The CDR3 DNA sequence: TGCGCCAGCAGTGGTTTAATTAGTGGTGAGCAGTTCTTC. Its translation is CASSGLISGEQFF.

There are a few counts of this clone. The gene calls are TRBV7-9 and TRBJ1-1; TRBD1 is a possible D gene (5 bases). V lost 5 bases and J lost 5, with 18 bases in between. The CDR3 sequence is 15 residues long. The V gene's germline CDR1 is SEHNR and CDR2 FQNEAQ (reference sequence). The CDR3 bases are TGTGCCAGCAGCAAAGTGGGTCAGGGTCGGACTGAAGCTTTCTTT. Protein: CASSKVGQGRTEAFF.

The chain is built from TRBV2 and TRBJ2-5; D may be TRBD1 (5 bases). The germline V and J ends were trimmed by 4 bases and 5 bases, with 14 bases remaining between them. Germline V CDR1 and CDR2: SNHLY, FYNNEI. There are 14 residues in the CDR3. The chain's CDR3 is CASSVGPHEETQYF. The CDR3 DNA follows: TGTGCCAGCAGTGTGGGGCCCCACGAGGAGACCCAGTACTTC.

The chain links TRBV11-2 to TRBJ1-4; D possibly corresponds to TRBD1 (6 bases). The CDR3 has 12 amino acids. V dropped 4 bases and J dropped 12 bases, with 12 bases sitting between them. Germline CDR1 SGHAT, CDR2 FQNNGV. The CDR3 nucleotides are TGTGCCAGCAGCTCAGGGGATAGGGAACTGTTTTTT. This codes for CASSSGDRELFF.

V usage is TRBV10-3 and J usage is TRBJ1-4; D uncertain. V was pared by 0 bases and J by 8 bases, with 7 bases between. Germline V lookup: CDR1 ENHRY, CDR2 SYGVKD. CDR3 length: 13 residues. The CDR3 protein is CAISESGKEKLFF. CDR3 nucleotides: TGTGCCATCAGTGAGTCCGGGAAGGAAAAACTGTTTTTT.

In this sample, this clone turned up once. The chain joins TRBV28 to TRBJ2-7, with TRBD1 matching 7 bases. Germline V gene sequence: CDR1 MDHEN, CDR2 SYDVKM. The ends lost 8 bases at V and 3 bases at J; junction bases unmatched: 7. CDR3 size: 13 residues. CDR3 sequence reads: CASVGQINYEQYF. CDR3 DNA: TGTGCCAGCGTGGGACAGATAAACTACGAGCAGTACTTC.

The chain uses TRBV15 and TRBJ1-3; D is uncertain. The length of the CDR3 is 16 residues. V gave up 0 bases and J gave up 0 bases, with 9 bases separating them. Germline V CDR1 and CDR2: LNHNV, YYDKDF (reference sequence). The DNA of the CDR3 is TGTGCCACCAGCAGAGATAGAGGGTTCTCTGGAAACACCATATATTTT. Its translation: CATSRDRGFSGNTIYF.

The rearrangement uses TRBV14 and TRBJ2-5, with 7 bases aligning to TRBD2. Germline-derived CDR1 and CDR2 are SGHDN and FVKESK. The trim removed 3 bases at V and 5 bases at J, leaving 12 bases unmatched. The CDR3 length is 16 residues. CDR3 nucleotides: TGTGCCAGCAGCCATATGGGACTACCACTTGGGGAGACCCAGTACTTC. It is translated as CASSHMGLPLGETQYF.

A single count supports this clone. The rearrangement joins TRBV30 to TRBJ2-5, with a possible D match to TRBD2 (6 bases). Matching the DNA end better, TRBJ2-7 makes the J call doubtful. CDR3 length: 15 amino acids. Per germline, CDR1 GTSNPN and CDR2 SVGIG (reference sequence). CDR3 loop: CAWRPLAFATYEQYF. The CDR3 DNA is TGTGCCTGGAGGCCTCTAGCGTTCGCTACCTACGAGCAGTACTTC.

V is TRBV5-4 and J is TRBJ2-6; perhaps TRBD2 as D (5 bases). Trimming cost V 0 bases and J 0 bases, with 10 bases left between them. CDR3 size: 17 residues. Germline V lookup: CDR1 SGHNT, CDR2 YYREEE (reference sequence). In nucleotides, the CDR3 is TGTGCCAGCAGCTTGGGTCGGGGTAGCTCTGGGGCCAACGTCCTGACTTTC. It is translated as CASSLGRGSSGANVLTF. Combining the CDR3 with reference TRBV5-4 and TRBJ2-6 gives the whole variable domain ETGVTQSPTHLIKTRGQQVTLRCSSQSGHNTVSWYQQALGQGPQFIFQYYREEENGRGNFPPRFSGLQFPNYSSELNVNALELDDSALYLCASSLGRGSSGANVLTFGAGSRLTVL.

The chain is built from TRBV6-5 and TRBJ1-2, with D tentatively TRBD1 (6 bases). CDR1 is MNHEY, CDR2 SVGAGI, per germline. The CDR3 totals 15 residues. V was trimmed by 0 bases and J by 8 bases, leaving 16 bases between them. The CDR3 region has the DNA TGTGCCAGCAGTTACTCTCCAGGGGCCCGAGGAGGCTACACCTTC. It translates to CASSYSPGARGGYTF.

This chain's CDR3 is CASMSVRASGSNEQFF. In DNA form, the CDR3 reads TGTGCCAGTATGTCCGTTAGGGCTAGCGGGAGCAATGAGCAGTTCTTC. The chain employs TRBV19 and TRBJ2-1, with 10 bases lining up with TRBD2. The germline V gene encodes CDR1 LNHDA and CDR2 SQIVND (reference sequence). This CDR3 region has 16 residues. Trimming removed 7 bases from V and 6 bases from J; junction bases left unmatched: 12.